This T cell receptor (beta chain) was captured by sequencing in a study of cytomegalovirus exposure and HLA in healthy donors. Notes on the study in general: In vitro work confirmed that three CMV-associated chains recognize CMV antigens.

With respect to this clone: Antigen specificity is unknown.

TCRdb's table, derived via immunoSEQ multiplex PCR, lists solely in-frame clones and lacks some. The data contain a few hundred thousand clones, approximately 88% of them seen just once; the ten biggest clones take up approximately 0.95%. Material for sequencing was PBMCs. The TCR comes from a woman between 18 and 29 years old in good health and CMV-seronegative.

CDR3 region: CASSPGTEANYGYTF. CDR3 coding DNA: TGTGCCAGCTCACCAGGGACAGAGGCTAACTATGGCTACACCTTC. This chain connects TRBV18 to TRBJ1-2; 7 positions match TRBD1. The length of the CDR3 is 15 residues. Germline assignment: CDR1 KGHSH and CDR2 LQKENI. The V segment lost 2 bases and the J segment 0 bases; nucleotides outside the gene matches: 3.